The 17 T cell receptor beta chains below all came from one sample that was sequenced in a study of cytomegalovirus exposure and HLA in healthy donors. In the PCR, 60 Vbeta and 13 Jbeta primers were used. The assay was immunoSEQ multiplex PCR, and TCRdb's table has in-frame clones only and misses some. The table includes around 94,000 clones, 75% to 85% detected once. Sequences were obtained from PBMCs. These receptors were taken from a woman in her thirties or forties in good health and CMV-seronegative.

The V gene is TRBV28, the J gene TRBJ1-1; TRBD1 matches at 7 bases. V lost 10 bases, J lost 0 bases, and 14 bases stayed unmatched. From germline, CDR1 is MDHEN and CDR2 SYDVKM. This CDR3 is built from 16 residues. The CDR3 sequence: CAISPPLGQLNTEAFF. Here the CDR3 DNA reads TGTGCCATCAGCCCCCCGTTGGGACAGCTGAACACTGAAGCTTTCTTT.

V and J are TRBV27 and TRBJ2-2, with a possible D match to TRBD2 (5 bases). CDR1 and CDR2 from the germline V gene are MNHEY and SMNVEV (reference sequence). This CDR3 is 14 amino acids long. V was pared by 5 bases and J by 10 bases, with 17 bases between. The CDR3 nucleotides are TGTGCCAGCAGTATTAGGAGGATAGCTGAGGAGCTGTTTTTT. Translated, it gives CASSIRRIAEELFF.

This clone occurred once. CDR3 loop: CATSLRVGNEKLFF. The CDR3 DNA reads TGTGCCACCAGCCTCAGGGTCGGTAATGAAAAACTGTTTTTT. The chain carries TRBV15 and TRBJ1-4; tentative D call: TRBD1 (5 bases). Germline CDR1 and CDR2: LNHNV and YYDKDF (reference sequence). The CDR3 has 14 amino acids. V was trimmed by 5 bases and J by 4 bases, leaving 11 bases between them.

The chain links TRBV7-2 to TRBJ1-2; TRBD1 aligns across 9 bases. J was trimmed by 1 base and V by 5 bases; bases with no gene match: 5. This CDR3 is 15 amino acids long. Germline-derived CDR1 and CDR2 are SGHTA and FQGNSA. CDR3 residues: CASSLRQGVNYGYTF. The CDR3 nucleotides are TGTGCCAGCAGCCTTCGACAGGGGGTTAACTATGGCTACACCTTC.

Here the CDR3 DNA reads TGTGCCAGCAGTGAACTTCGGGGGTCCGGGTACAATGAGCAGTTCTTC. Its protein is CASSELRGSGYNEQFF. This chain uses TRBV6-1 with TRBJ2-1; D might be TRBD2 (6 bases). Germline CDR1 is MNHNS and CDR2 is SASEGT. There are 16 residues in the CDR3. V lost 2 bases, J lost 4 bases, and 15 bases lay in between.

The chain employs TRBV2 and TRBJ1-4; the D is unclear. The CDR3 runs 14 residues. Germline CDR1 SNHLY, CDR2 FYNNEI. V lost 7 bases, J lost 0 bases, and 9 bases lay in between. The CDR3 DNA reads TGTGCCAGCACTCCGGGTTCAACTAATGAAAAACTGTTTTTT. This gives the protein CASTPGSTNEKLFF.

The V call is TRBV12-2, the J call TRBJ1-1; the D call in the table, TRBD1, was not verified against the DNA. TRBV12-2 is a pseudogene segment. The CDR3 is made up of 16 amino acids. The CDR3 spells CASRFLFGAMNTEAFF. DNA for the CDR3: TGTGCAAGTCGCTTTTTATTTGGGGCTATGAACACTGAAGCTTTCTTT.

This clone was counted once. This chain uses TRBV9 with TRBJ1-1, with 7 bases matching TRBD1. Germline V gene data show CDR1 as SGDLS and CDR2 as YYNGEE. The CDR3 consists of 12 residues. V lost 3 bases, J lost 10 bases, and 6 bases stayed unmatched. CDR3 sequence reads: CASSEMTGRAFF. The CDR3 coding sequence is TGTGCCAGCAGCGAGATGACAGGGAGAGCTTTCTTT. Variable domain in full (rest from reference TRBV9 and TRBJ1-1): DSGVTQTPKHLITATGQRVTLRCSPRSGDLSVYWYQQSLDQGLQFLIQYYNGEERAKGNILERFSAQQFPDLHSELNLSSLELGDSALYFCASSEMTGRAFFGQGTRLTVV.

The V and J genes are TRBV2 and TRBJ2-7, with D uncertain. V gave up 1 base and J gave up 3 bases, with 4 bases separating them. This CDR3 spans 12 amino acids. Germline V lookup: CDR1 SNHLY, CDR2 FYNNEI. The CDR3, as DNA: TGTGCCAGCAGTGAAGGACTCTACGAGCAGTACTTC. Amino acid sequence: CASSEGLYEQYF. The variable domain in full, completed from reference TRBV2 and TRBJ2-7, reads EPEVTQTPSHQVTQMGQEVILRCVPISNHLYFYWYRQILGQKVEFLVSFYNNEISEKSEIFDDQFSVERPDGSNFTLKIRSTKLEDSAMYFCASSEGLYEQYFGPGTRLTVT.

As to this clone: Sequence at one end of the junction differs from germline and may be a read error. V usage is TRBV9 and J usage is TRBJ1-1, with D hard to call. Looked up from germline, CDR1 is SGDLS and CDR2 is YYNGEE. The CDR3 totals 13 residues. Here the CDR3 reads CASSVVGGTESFF. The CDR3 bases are TGTGCCAGCAGCGTAGTGGGAGGCACTGAATCTTTCTTT. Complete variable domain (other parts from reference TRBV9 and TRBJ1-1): DSGVTQTPKHLITATGQRVTLRCSPRSGDLSVYWYQQSLDQGLQFLIQYYNGEERAKGNILERFSAQQFPDLHSELNLSSLELGDSALYFCASSVVGGTESFFGQGTRLTVV.

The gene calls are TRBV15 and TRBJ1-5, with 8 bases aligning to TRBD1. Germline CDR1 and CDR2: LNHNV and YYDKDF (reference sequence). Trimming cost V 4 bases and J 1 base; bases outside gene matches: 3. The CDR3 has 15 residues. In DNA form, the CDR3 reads TGTGCCACCAGCAAGGACAGGGCAAGCAATCAGCCCCAGCATTTT. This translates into CATSKDRASNQPQHF. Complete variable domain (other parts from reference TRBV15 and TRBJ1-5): DAMVIQNPRYQVTQFGKPVTLSCSQTLNHNVMYWYQQKSSQAPKLLFHYYDKDFNNEADTPDNFQSRRPNTSFCFLDIRSPGLGDTAMYLCATSKDRASNQPQHFGDGTRLSIL.

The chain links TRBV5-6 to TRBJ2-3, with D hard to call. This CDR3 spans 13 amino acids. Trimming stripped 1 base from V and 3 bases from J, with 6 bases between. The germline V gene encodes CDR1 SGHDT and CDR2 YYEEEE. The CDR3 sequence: CASSLFQTDTQYF. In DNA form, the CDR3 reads TGTGCCAGCAGCTTGTTTCAAACAGATACGCAGTATTTT.

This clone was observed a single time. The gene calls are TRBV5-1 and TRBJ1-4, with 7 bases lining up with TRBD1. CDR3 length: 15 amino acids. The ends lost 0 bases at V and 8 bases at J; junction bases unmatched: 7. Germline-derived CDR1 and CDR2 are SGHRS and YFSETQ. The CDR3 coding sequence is TGCGCCAGCAGCTTGGTTGGGACAGAAGGGGAAAAACTGTTTTTT. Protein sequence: CASSLVGTEGEKLFF.

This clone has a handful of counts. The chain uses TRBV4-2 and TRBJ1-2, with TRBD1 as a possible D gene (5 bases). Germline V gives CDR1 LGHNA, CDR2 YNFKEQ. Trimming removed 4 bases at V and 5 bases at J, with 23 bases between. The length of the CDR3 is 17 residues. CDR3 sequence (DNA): TGTGCCAGCAGCCCCCTGGATTTGTGGCAGGGCAAATATGGCTACACCTTC. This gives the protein CASSPLDLWQGKYGYTF.

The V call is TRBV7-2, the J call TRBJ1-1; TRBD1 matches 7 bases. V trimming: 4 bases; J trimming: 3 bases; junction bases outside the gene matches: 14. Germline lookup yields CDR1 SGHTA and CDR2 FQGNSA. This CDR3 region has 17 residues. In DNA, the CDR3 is TGTGCCAGCAGCTACCCTCCCGGGACAGTGTCCTACACTGAAGCTTTCTTT. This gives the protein CASSYPPGTVSYTEAFF. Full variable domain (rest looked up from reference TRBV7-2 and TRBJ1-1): GAGVSQSPSNKVTEKGKDVELRCDPISGHTALYWYRQSLGQGLEFLIYFQGNSAPDKSGLPSDRFSAERTGGSVSTLTIQRTQQEDSAVYLCASSYPPGTVSYTEAFFGQGTRLTVV.

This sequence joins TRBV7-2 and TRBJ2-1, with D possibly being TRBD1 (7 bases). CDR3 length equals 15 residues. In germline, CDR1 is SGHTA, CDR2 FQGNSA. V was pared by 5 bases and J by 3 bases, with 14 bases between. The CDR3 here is CASSQRGDSYNEQFF. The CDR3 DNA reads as TGTGCCAGCAGCCAAAGGGGGGACAGCTACAATGAGCAGTTCTTC.

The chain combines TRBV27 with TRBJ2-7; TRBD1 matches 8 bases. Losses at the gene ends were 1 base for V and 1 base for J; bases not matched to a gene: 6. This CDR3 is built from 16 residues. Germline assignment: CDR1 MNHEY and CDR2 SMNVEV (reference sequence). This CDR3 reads CASSLLGGQVSYEQYF. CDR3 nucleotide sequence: TGTGCCAGCAGTTTATTGGGGGGACAGGTGTCCTACGAGCAGTACTTC.